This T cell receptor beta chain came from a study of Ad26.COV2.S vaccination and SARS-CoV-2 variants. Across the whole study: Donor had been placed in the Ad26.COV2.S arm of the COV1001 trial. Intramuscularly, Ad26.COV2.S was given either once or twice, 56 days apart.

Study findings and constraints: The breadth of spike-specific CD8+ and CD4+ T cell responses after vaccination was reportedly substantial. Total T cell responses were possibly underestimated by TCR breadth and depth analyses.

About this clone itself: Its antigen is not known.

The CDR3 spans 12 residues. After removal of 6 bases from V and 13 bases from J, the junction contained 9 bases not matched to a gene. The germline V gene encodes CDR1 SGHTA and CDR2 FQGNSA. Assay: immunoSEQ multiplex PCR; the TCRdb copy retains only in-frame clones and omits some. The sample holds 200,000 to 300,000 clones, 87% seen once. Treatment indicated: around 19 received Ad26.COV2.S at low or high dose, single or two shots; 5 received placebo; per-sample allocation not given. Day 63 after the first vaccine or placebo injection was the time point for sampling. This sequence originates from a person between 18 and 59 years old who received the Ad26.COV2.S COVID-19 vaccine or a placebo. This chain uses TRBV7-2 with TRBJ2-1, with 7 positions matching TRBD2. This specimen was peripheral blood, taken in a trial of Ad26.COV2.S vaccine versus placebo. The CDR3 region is CASSQVAGVQFF. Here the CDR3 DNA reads TGTGCCAGCAGTCAGGTAGCGGGTGTTCAGTTCTTC.